The 14 T cell receptor beta chains given below trace back to one sample, sequenced in a study of T-cell memory formation after mild COVID-19. TCRdb reanalysed the 5' RACE reads using MiXCR and keeps one entry per CDR3 protein. The table includes around 200,000 distinct CDR3 sequences, about 27% detected once. Sequencing was carried out using PBMCs or a T cell subset sorted from them (not recorded which). The receptor source for this set is an adult woman who had mild COVID-19 (a few samples of this study predate the infection). Cell type and time point are not known.

This clonotype was counted a few times. J is TRBJ1-2 and V is TRBV10-3, with D maybe TRBD1 (5 bases). Germline V gives CDR1 ENHRY, CDR2 SYGVKD. This CDR3 has 14 amino acids. Trimming shortened V by 3 bases and J by 6 bases, and 14 bases separated the two germline ends. The CDR3 nucleotides read TGTGCCATCAGTGAAGGAGTCAGGGTAAATGGCTACACCTTC. It translates to CAISEGVRVNGYTF.

The CDR3 loop reads CASSQPGTSVEQFF. CDR3 nucleotide sequence: TGTGCCAGCAGCCAGCCCGGGACTAGCGTTGAGCAGTTCTTC. The V call is TRBV7-8, the J call TRBJ2-1; 10 nucleotides agree with TRBD2. Germline V lookup: CDR1 SGHVS, CDR2 FQNEAQ. The CDR3 loop spans 14 amino acids. Trimming took 5 bases from V and 9 from J; bases not matched to a gene: 7.

This clonotype was detected a few times. The chain has TRBV24-1 and TRBJ1-1; TRBD1 matches 9 bases. The CDR3 runs 15 residues. Losses at the gene ends were 3 bases for V and 11 bases for J; bases not matched to a gene: 12. The germline V gene encodes CDR1 KGHDR and CDR2 SFDVKD. CDR3 in amino acids: CATSDGGEDRGAAFF. DNA of the CDR3: TGTGCCACCAGTGATGGAGGTGAGGACAGGGGCGCGGCTTTCTTT.

In this sample, this clonotype turned up a few times. This chain links TRBV3-1 with TRBJ2-1, with D unclear. Germline V gives CDR1 LGHDT, CDR2 YNNKEL (reference sequence). Trimming removed 4 bases at V and 4 bases at J, with 20 bases between. The CDR3 covers 17 residues. The CDR3 DNA reads TGTGCCAGCAGCCCCCCGACCCACTGGCCCCCTTACAATGAGCAGTTCTTC. It encodes CASSPPTHWPPYNEQFF.

The chain couples TRBV27 to TRBJ2-7; 9 bases line up with TRBD1. V lost 9 bases and J lost 0; bases outside the gene matches: 3. The germline V gene has CDR1 MNHEY and CDR2 SMNVEV (reference sequence). This CDR3 region has 13 residues. The CDR3 here is CASRDRDSYEQYF. CDR3 DNA: TGTGCCAGTCGGGACAGGGACTCCTACGAGCAGTACTTC.

This clonotype was observed a single time. The V gene is TRBV7-9, the J gene TRBJ2-1; D call uncertain. From germline, CDR1 is SEHNR and CDR2 FQNEAQ (reference sequence). Trimming took off 6 bases at V and 6 bases at J, with 12 bases between the two ends. This CDR3 is built from 13 residues. Here the CDR3 reads CASSFPGLNEQFF. CDR3 DNA sequence: TGTGCCAGCAGTTTTCCGGGCCTCAATGAGCAGTTCTTC. Full variable domain (remainder filled in from reference TRBV7-9 and TRBJ2-1): DTGVSQNPRHKITKRGQNVTFRCDPISEHNRLYWYRQTLGQGPEFLTYFQNEAQLEKSRLLSDRFSAERPKGSFSTLEIQRTEQGDSAMYLCASSFPGLNEQFFGPGTRLTVL.

This rearrangement joins TRBV6-1 to TRBJ2-1, with 8 positions matching TRBD2. The CDR3 spans 16 residues. The V and J ends lost 5 bases and 6 bases, in that order; junction bases with no gene match: 12. From germline, CDR1 is MNHNS and CDR2 SASEGT. CDR3 region: CASSHQQAGGSNEQFF. For the CDR3, the DNA is TGTGCCAGCAGTCATCAGCAGGCGGGGGGTTCCAATGAGCAGTTCTTC.

The CDR3 DNA is TGTGCCAGCAGCTTAAGGGAGGGTTCCTACAATGAGCAGTTCTTC. Protein: CASSLREGSYNEQFF. The chain carries TRBV7-2 and TRBJ2-1, with 7 nucleotides matching TRBD2. This CDR3 region has 15 residues. CDR1 is SGHTA and CDR2 is FQGNSA in the germline V gene. Losses at the gene ends were 2 bases for V and 1 base for J; bases not matched to a gene: 2.

This clonotype was seen a handful of times. V gene TRBV5-5 combines with J gene TRBJ2-1; unclear D gene. Trimming took 3 bases from V and 5 from J, leaving 9 bases between them. The CDR3 extends over 13 amino acids. Looked up from germline, CDR1 is SGHKS and CDR2 is YYEKEE (reference sequence). The CDR3 spells CASSSLPNNEQFF. DNA of the CDR3: TGTGCCAGCAGCTCATTGCCCAACAATGAGCAGTTCTTC.

The rearrangement uses TRBV19 and TRBJ2-7; D may be TRBD2 (7 bases). Per germline, CDR1 LNHDA and CDR2 SQIVND (reference sequence). The CDR3 is made up of 15 amino acids. Trimming shortened V by 3 bases and J by 0 bases, and 12 bases separated the two germline ends. The CDR3 sequence: CASSIPGGNSYEQYF. The CDR3, as DNA: TGTGCCAGTAGTATCCCGGGGGGCAACTCCTACGAGCAGTACTTC. Together with reference TRBV19 and TRBJ2-7, the CDR3 gives the full variable domain: DGGITQSPKYLFRKEGQNVTLSCEQNLNHDAMYWYRQDPGQGLRLIYYSQIVNDFQKGDIAEGYSVSREKKESFPLTVTSAQKNPTAFYLCASSIPGGNSYEQYFGPGTRLTVT.

This clonotype turned up a few times. The rearrangement joins TRBV5-1 to TRBJ1-2; D possibly corresponds to TRBD1 (5 bases). This CDR3 region has 15 residues. V dropped 0 bases and J dropped 0 bases, with 9 bases sitting between them. CDR1 is SGHRS, CDR2 YFSETQ, per germline. CDR3 region: CASSLATGANYGYTF. DNA for the CDR3: TGCGCCAGCAGCTTGGCTACAGGAGCTAACTATGGCTACACCTTC.

V gene TRBV5-1 combines with J gene TRBJ2-7; 7 bases fit TRBD2. The V gene's germline CDR1 is SGHRS and CDR2 YFSETQ. With 0 bases clipped from V and 3 bases from J, the junction kept 3 bases outside the gene matches. The CDR3 covers 14 residues. CDR3 in DNA: TGCGCCAGCAGCTTGGAATCGGGGGGCTACGAGCAGTACTTC. This sequence encodes CASSLESGGYEQYF.

This chain joins TRBV5-1 and TRBJ2-7; tentative D call: TRBD2 (5 bases). V was cut by 0 bases and J by 4 bases, with 11 bases left in between. CDR3 length equals 14 residues. CDR1 is SGHRS, CDR2 YFSETQ, per germline. The CDR3 loop reads CASSLVYGEYEQYF. Here the CDR3 DNA reads TGCGCCAGCAGCTTGGTCTACGGGGAATACGAGCAGTACTTC.

The rearrangement joins TRBV29-1 to TRBJ2-1; unclear D gene. This CDR3 is built from 10 residues. V lost 4 bases and J lost 12, with 10 bases in between. The V gene's germline CDR1 is SQVTM and CDR2 ANQGSEA. CDR3 protein: CSVGTIWQFF. CDR3 DNA sequence: TGCAGCGTTGGGACGATCTGGCAGTTCTTC.